This TCR beta chain was sequenced during a study of blood T cell repertoires in COVID-19 (dated by TCRdb to 2020 to 2021). General notes on the study: Collaborator samples came from the United States, Italy and Spain and covered acute and convalescent phases of COVID-19. Subjects who had been exposed to COVID-19, were actively infected with it, or had recovered from it provided the deeply sampled blood TCRbeta repertoires that made up the dataset. Where available, HLA class I and class II types were obtained from metadata supplied by the sample provider rather than from assay-based typing. A de-identified subject ID, COVID-19 status, age in years and sex were almost always included in the sample metadata. A freely available public database, intended as a resource for researchers studying the immune response to SARS-CoV-2, is where the repertoires were released. The material from the prospective study consisted of cDNA or gDNA derived from T cells, B-cell-depleted T cells, or PBMCs. Samples came from the ongoing ImmuneRACE study (first 160 participants) plus 1,254 subjects from 6 global collaborators. What the authors observed across the whole study: How much clinical and demographic metadata was included differed by source and by participant, and the metadata was provided uncurated.

The immunoSEQ Assay, a bias-controlled multiplex PCR, was used to amplify TCRbeta CDR3 regions from genomic DNA. Per the source publication's procedure: Nucleated cell counts per sample were estimated from amplification of reference gene primers within the assay. Sequence reads were collapsed and filtered to measure the absolute abundance of every unique TCRbeta CDR3 rearrangement. For each sample, productive Simpson clonality was calculated as the square root of Simpson's diversity index over productive rearrangements. The immuneACCESS repertoire file appears here via TCRdb, limited to in-frame rearrangements. These files lack a portion of the clones; in checked studies, under half of the deficit traces to unresolved V genes, and the cause of the others is not known. For V, J and clone size, that table is used; D and trimming come from the DNA. For this sample the table gives 84,000 or so clones, of which over 70% were detected only once. About 10% of the sample lies in the top ten.

The collaborating institutions used their own protocols to collect whole blood in K2EDTA tubes. For TCRbeta analysis, collaborator samples were shipped as frozen whole blood, as isolated PBMCs, or as DNA extracted from either sample type. On this clone: The antigen it binds to is not known. Per-base quality was not reported, and no clone a single base away is much larger than it.

Sequencing was done on a sample of peripheral blood. The receptor comes from a human donor in a cohort sampled during active COVID-19.

The CDR3 here reads CASSEQRGSSYEQYF. Here is the DNA: TGTGCCAGCAGCGAGCAGCGGGGGAGCTCCTACGAGCAGTACTTC. Here the chain combines TRBV11-2 and TRBJ2-7, with 8 middle bases fitting TRBD2. Germline trimming: 5 bases from V, 0 bases from J; junction bases outside gene matches: 6. The CDR3 starts with the cysteine, ends with the phenylalanine, and has 15 residues. This entry keeps only the CDR3 DNA: 45 bases, framed from base 1. According to the germline V gene, CDR1 reads SGHAT and CDR2 reads FQNNGV. Here the CDR3 is joined to the reference TRBV11-2 and TRBJ2-7 genes, and the full variable domain is: EAGVAQSPRYKIIEKRQSVAFWCNPISGHATLYWYQQILGQGPKLLIQFQNNGVVDDSQLPKDRFSAERLKGVDSTLKIQPAKLEDSAVYLCASSEQRGSSYEQYFGPGTRLTVT.